This passage covers 27 T cell receptor beta chains from one sample sequenced in a study of shared clonotypes between healthy human individuals. Some clones are missing from TCRdb's copy, which holds only in-frame ones; the method was immunoSEQ multiplex PCR. The sample has over a million clones, roughly 70% seen once. The sequenced sample was memory CD4+ T cells sorted from blood. Subset described: CD45RA-negative fraction. The receptors shown here come from a man aged 18 to 29 in good health.

Of note for this clone: A much larger clone lies one base from this, so it may be a read error. The V gene is TRBV14, the J gene TRBJ1-1; 7 bases map to TRBD1. CDR3 length equals 13 residues. The V segment lost 5 bases and the J segment 0 bases; nucleotides outside the gene matches: 0. Germline lookup yields CDR1 SGHDN and CDR2 FVKESK. In DNA, the CDR3 is TGTGCCAGCAGCGGACAGGTGAACACTGAAGCTTTCTTT. It encodes CASSGQVNTEAFF. Full variable domain (outside the CDR3, taken from reference TRBV14 and TRBJ1-1): EAGVTQFPSHSVIEKGQTVTLRCDPISGHDNLYWYRRVMGKEIKFLLHFVKESKQDESGMPNNRFLAERTGGTYSTLKVQPAELEDSGVYFCASSGQVNTEAFFGQGTRLTVV.

This clone was seen a handful of times. Other nucleotide sequences in the sample specify the same CDR3. V gene TRBV11-2 combines with J gene TRBJ2-5, with D hard to call. Trimming removed 1 base at V and 4 bases at J, with 1 base between. The CDR3 spans 11 residues. Germline CDR1 and CDR2: SGHAT and FQNNGV. For the CDR3, the DNA is TGTGCCAGCAGCTTAGGAGAGACCCAGTACTTC. Protein sequence: CASSLGETQYF.

This rearrangement joins TRBV9 to TRBJ2-5; tentative D call: TRBD1 (5 bases). CDR1 and CDR2 from the germline V gene are SGDLS and YYNGEE. The CDR3 has 14 amino acids. The V and J ends lost 3 bases and 0 bases respectively, with 9 bases between them. DNA for the CDR3: TGTGCCAGCAGCGCTACAGGCTACCAAGAGACCCAGTACTTC. Amino acids: CASSATGYQETQYF.

V gene TRBV7-8 combines with J gene TRBJ2-7, with D maybe TRBD2 (5 bases). The CDR3 contains 15 residues. Germline values: CDR1 SGHVS, CDR2 FQNEAQ. The V end was cut by 0 bases, the J end by 6 bases, with 15 bases between. The CDR3 DNA reads TGTGCCAGCAGCTTAGCGCAGGTCGCCCGGGGCGAGCAGTACTTC. Its protein product is CASSLAQVARGEQYF.

CDR3 in DNA: TGTGCCAGCAGAAGTGATGGCGGCTACACCTTC. Translating gives CASRSDGGYTF. J is TRBJ1-2 and V is TRBV6-1; D is unresolved. CDR3 length: 11 residues. V was trimmed by 6 bases and J by 8 bases, leaving 10 bases between them. From germline, CDR1 is MNHNS and CDR2 SASEGT.

This clone appeared a single time. This sample includes further DNA sequences coding for the same CDR3. The gene calls are TRBV4-1 and TRBJ2-2, with a possible D match to TRBD1 (5 bases). This CDR3 contains 15 residues. CDR1 and CDR2 (germline): MGHRA, YSYEKL. Trimming took off 3 bases at V and 1 base at J, with 9 bases between the two ends. The DNA of the CDR3 is TGCGCCAGCAGCCAGGAAGGACAGAACACCGGGGAGCTGTTTTTT. It encodes CASSQEGQNTGELFF.

The rearrangement uses TRBV13 and TRBJ2-7; D assignment may be TRBD1 or TRBD2 (5 bases each). V lost 5 bases to trimming and J lost 4 bases, with 9 bases between them. Germline lookup yields CDR1 PRHDT and CDR2 FYEKMQ (reference sequence). The CDR3 consists of 12 residues. The CDR3 spells CASSRDGYEQYF. CDR3 nucleotides: TGTGCCAGCAGCCGGGACGGGTACGAGCAGTACTTC.

This chain connects TRBV7-8 to TRBJ1-5; 10 positions match TRBD1. The CDR3 spans 16 residues. The V gene's germline CDR1 is SGHVS and CDR2 FQNEAQ. V was pared by 1 base and J by 7 bases, with 7 bases of the junction left unmatched. This CDR3 reads CASSLGGTGVGQPQHF. The CDR3 DNA reads as TGTGCCAGCAGCTTAGGGGGGACAGGGGTTGGCCAGCCCCAGCATTTT.

The CDR3 sequence: CSVRGLAGGLLTQETQYF. DNA of the CDR3: TGCAGCGTCCGCGGACTAGCGGGGGGGCTCCTTACTCAAGAGACCCAGTACTTC. The chain recombines TRBV29-1 with TRBJ2-5, with 15 positions matching TRBD2. V dropped 6 bases and J dropped 2; count of bases not matched to a gene: 13. The CDR3 sequence is 18 residues long. Germline V gene sequence: CDR1 SQVTM, CDR2 ANQGSEA. Together with reference TRBV29-1 and TRBJ2-5, the CDR3 gives the full variable domain: SAVISQKPSRDICQRGTSLTIQCQVDSQVTMMFWYRQQPGQSLTLIATANQGSEATYESGFVIDKFPISRPNLTFSTLTVSNMSPEDSSIYLCSVRGLAGGLLTQETQYFGPGTRLLVL.

V is TRBV5-5 and J is TRBJ1-1, with TRBD1 as a possible D gene (5 bases). V was clipped by 5 bases and J by 4 bases, with 24 bases between them. CDR1 and CDR2 from the germline V gene are SGHKS and YYEKEE (reference sequence). The CDR3 runs 17 residues. CDR3 nucleotide sequence: TGTGCCAGCAGGCGGGCCGGGACCCAAGCTTCTGGCACTGAAGCTTTCTTT. Translation gives CASRRAGTQASGTEAFF.

The CDR3 region is CASRSNSGVGEQYF. The CDR3, as DNA: TGTGCCAGCAGATCAAATTCGGGGGTCGGGGAGCAGTACTTC. The rearrangement links TRBV6-4 to TRBJ2-7; perhaps TRBD2 as D (6 bases). This CDR3 region has 14 residues. Trimming stripped 6 bases from V and 7 bases from J, with 19 bases between. Germline values: CDR1 MRHNA, CDR2 SNTAGT.

This clone was found many times. V and J are TRBV2 and TRBJ2-3; the match to TRBD2 covers 8 bases. The germline V gene encodes CDR1 SNHLY and CDR2 FYNNEI. The CDR3 loop spans 17 amino acids. Germline trimming cut 8 bases from V and 5 bases from J; bases unmatched to any gene: 18. CDR3 DNA sequence: TGTGCCAGCCCCCAGACCCGCCTAGCGGGCGGTGAAGATACGCAGTATTTT. Protein: CASPQTRLAGGEDTQYF.

This clone was picked up a small number of times. The chain uses TRBV30 and TRBJ1-2, with D possibly matching TRBD1 (6 bases). Looked up from germline, CDR1 is GTSNPN and CDR2 is SVGIG (reference sequence). This CDR3 spans 13 amino acids. V lost 7 bases to trimming and J lost 8 bases, with 20 bases between them. Here the CDR3 reads CASRRAGEHGYTF. CDR3 sequence (DNA): TGTGCCTCGAGGCGGGCAGGGGAGCACGGCTACACCTTC.

This rearrangement joins TRBV7-9 to TRBJ2-5; D unresolved. The end of the DNA is better explained by TRBJ2-7, so the J call may be wrong. CDR3 length equals 14 residues. Germline V CDR1 and CDR2: SEHNR, FQNEAQ (reference sequence). The CDR3 protein is CASSLGGKSYEQYF. Here the CDR3 DNA reads TGTGCCAGCAGCTTAGGTGGTAAGAGCTACGAGCAGTACTTC.

The table lists this clone with many counts. The genes are TRBV21-1 and TRBJ1-6. TRBV21-1 is a pseudogene. This CDR3 has 15 residues. The CDR3 here is CASSKELPSGAPLHF. The CDR3 DNA reads as TGTGCCAGCAGCAAAGAACTCCCGAGTGGGGCACCCCTCCACTTT.

In DNA, the CDR3 is TGTGCCAGCTCACCATATCAGGGGACCTACGAGCAGTACTTC. This codes for CASSPYQGTYEQYF. This sequence joins TRBV18 and TRBJ2-7; weak D call: TRBD1 (6 bases). The V end lost 2 bases, the J end lost 2 bases, and 10 bases lay between the germline ends. Germline V gene sequence: CDR1 KGHSH, CDR2 LQKENI. This CDR3 comprises 14 residues.

This rearrangement joins TRBV19 to TRBJ2-3; D might be TRBD2 (6 bases). Germline V gene lookup returns CDR1 LNHDA and CDR2 SQIVND (reference sequence). V shed 3 bases and J shed 2 bases, with 12 bases lying between them. The CDR3 runs 15 residues. In DNA, the CDR3 is TGTGCCAGTAGTATGACTAGAGGATTCACAGATACGCAGTATTTT. It codes for CASSMTRGFTDTQYF. Combining the CDR3 with reference TRBV19 and TRBJ2-3 gives the whole variable domain DGGITQSPKYLFRKEGQNVTLSCEQNLNHDAMYWYRQDPGQGLRLIYYSQIVNDFQKGDIAEGYSVSREKKESFPLTVTSAQKNPTAFYLCASSMTRGFTDTQYFGPGTRLTVL.

The gene calls are TRBV10-3 and TRBJ2-6; tentative D call: TRBD2 (7 bases). The CDR3 has 15 amino acids. The ends were cut back, 7 bases at V and 2 bases at J, with 12 bases in the middle. The V gene's germline CDR1 is ENHRY and CDR2 SYGVKD. The CDR3 loop is CAINRGGAGANVLTF. CDR3 nucleotides: TGTGCCATCAACCGAGGGGGGGCTGGGGCCAACGTCCTGACTTTC.

The chain links TRBV4-2 to TRBJ2-3, with 7 bases fitting TRBD2. V was pared by 0 bases and J by 5 bases, with 11 bases of the junction left unmatched. The CDR3 consists of 17 residues. In germline, CDR1 is LGHNA, CDR2 YNFKEQ. CDR3 loop: CASSQDLERGPGDTQYF. The CDR3 DNA reads TGTGCCAGCAGCCAAGATTTGGAGCGGGGTCCGGGAGATACGCAGTATTTT.

V and J are TRBV6-5 and TRBJ1-4; tentative D call: TRBD1 (6 bases). The CDR3 length is 14 residues. Germline lookup yields CDR1 MNHEY and CDR2 SVGAGI. V gave up 6 bases and J gave up 5 bases, with 13 bases separating them. The chain's CDR3 is CASREGGSNEKLFF. The CDR3 region has the DNA TGTGCCAGCAGAGAAGGGGGGTCAAATGAAAAACTGTTTTTT.

The CDR3 loop reads CASSQVQGLDNSPLHF. As DNA, the CDR3 is TGTGCCAGCAGTCAAGTCCAGGGCCTTGATAATTCACCCCTCCACTTT. This chain joins TRBV9 and TRBJ1-6, with TRBD1 as a possible D gene (5 bases). The CDR3 runs to 16 residues. CDR1 and CDR2 from the germline V gene are SGDLS and YYNGEE. V was shortened by 5 bases and J by 5 bases, with 17 bases between the two germline ends.

This clone was detected only a few times. The rearrangement links TRBV30 to TRBJ1-1; D is unresolved. The CDR3 totals 12 residues. Germline CDR1 GTSNPN, CDR2 SVGIG (reference sequence). V dropped 0 bases and J dropped 9 bases, with 11 bases sitting between them. The CDR3 nucleotides are TGTGCCTGGAGTGTGAAGGCCCAGCAAGCTTTCTTT. Amino acid sequence: CAWSVKAQQAFF. The full variable domain, in which reference TRBV30 and TRBJ1-1 provide the parts outside the CDR3, is SQTIHQWPATLVQPVGSPLSLECTVEGTSNPNLYWYRQAAGRGLQLLFYSVGIGQISSEVPQNLSASRPQDRQFILSSKKLLLSDSGFYLCAWSVKAQQAFFGQGTRLTVV.

V and J are TRBV5-1 and TRBJ2-4; no reliable D call. Trimming left V 4 bases short and J 0 bases short, with 11 bases between. The germline CDR1 and CDR2 sequences are SGHRS and YFSETQ. This CDR3 is 15 amino acids long. CDR3 DNA: TGCGCCAGCAGCAGTGACTCTCTAGCCAAAAACATTCAGTACTTC. Translating it yields CASSSDSLAKNIQYF.

The chain has TRBV2 and TRBJ2-7; 8 bases are a match to TRBD1. There are 14 residues in the CDR3. The J segment lost 2 bases and the V segment lost 2 bases, leaving 2 bases of the junction unmatched. The germline V gene has CDR1 SNHLY and CDR2 FYNNEI. CDR3 DNA: TGTGCCAGCAGTGAACAACAGGGGGCCTACGAGCAGTACTTC. The encoded protein is CASSEQQGAYEQYF.

This clone was picked up a small number of times. V and J are TRBV29-1 and TRBJ2-1; 8 bases match TRBD2. Losses at the gene ends were 3 bases for V and 5 bases for J; bases not matched to a gene: 6. Germline V lookup: CDR1 SQVTM, CDR2 ANQGSEA. CDR3 length equals 14 residues. The CDR3 coding sequence is TGCAGCGTTGATGGGGGACTAGGGGACAATGAGCAGTTCTTC. As protein: CSVDGGLGDNEQFF.

This chain connects TRBV28 to TRBJ1-2; no reliable D call. Germline values: CDR1 MDHEN, CDR2 SYDVKM. This CDR3 has 12 amino acids. Trimming cost V 6 bases and J 1 base, with 6 bases left between them. CDR3 sequence: CASRRVNYGYTF. The CDR3, as DNA: TGTGCCAGCAGGAGGGTTAACTATGGCTACACCTTC.

The chain is built from TRBV7-2 and TRBJ1-3; D might be TRBD1 (6 bases). The CDR3 has 15 amino acids. V shed 4 bases and J shed 0 bases, with 10 bases lying between them. Germline V CDR1 and CDR2: SGHTA, FQGNSA. The CDR3 is CASSSGGGSGNTIYF. In nucleotides, the CDR3 is TGTGCCAGCAGCTCTGGGGGCGGCTCTGGAAACACCATATATTTT.